This is a list of T cell receptor beta chains from one sample in a study of T cell repertoires in cytomegalovirus infection. TCRdb re-analysed the reads in MiXCR, keeping a single row per CDR3 protein. The sample consists of over 450,000 distinct CDR3 sequences, about 11% of them appearing once. Material: PBMCs. These receptors came from a human donor in good health (CMV status not recorded). Some clones in this sample may be carry-over from other donors' samples. Both conserved end residues are part of each CDR3. A D gene is named only where the DNA matches it firmly. Size is stated for part of the rows, as once, few or many counts, or as a class when the clone is expanded.

d_gene	abundance	len	v_gene	j_gene	CDR3nt	CDR3aa
.	few	16	TRBV5-5	TRBJ2-7	TGTGCCAGCAGCTTGGGGGGGGCGGGGATCCCCTACGAGCAGTACTTC	CASSLGGAGIPYEQYF
TRBD1	many	14	TRBV7-8	TRBJ1-1	TGTGCCAGCAGCTCGGGACAGGGGTACACTGAAGCTTTCTTT	CASSSGQGYTEAFF
.	few	15	TRBV29-1	TRBJ1-2	TGCAGCGTTGTAGCTCTCTCAGCCTTAGGTTATGGCTACACCTTC	CSVVALSALGYGYTF
TRBD1	few	15	TRBV4-2	TRBJ2-2	TGTGCCAGCAGCCAAGAGGGACAGGTCTTGGGGGAGCTGTTTTTT	CASSQEGQVLGELFF
.	few	13	TRBV6-6	TRBJ1-5	TGTGCCAGCAGCGAGGCCCCATCTCAGCCCCAGCATTTT	CASSEAPSQPQHF
TRBD2	many	16	TRBV19	TRBJ2-1	TGTGCCAGTAGTATAAGGGCTAGCGGTGGCTACAATGAGCAGTTCTTC	CASSIRASGGYNEQFF
.	many	16	TRBV6-1	TRBJ2-7	TGTGCCAGCAGTGATTACCGACAGCTCATATCCTACGAGCAGTACTTC	CASSDYRQLISYEQYF
.	.	14	TRBV2	TRBJ2-3	TGTGCCAGCAGTGGGGACGAATTTGCAGATACGCAGTATTTT	CASSGDEFADTQYF
.	many	17	TRBV6-4	TRBJ1-3	TGTGCCAGCAGTGACTCGTGGGAGGTCCGGCACGGAAACACCATATATTTT	CASSDSWEVRHGNTIYF
.	many	15	TRBV6-1	TRBJ1-4	TGTGCCAGCAGTGCTCCGGAGGGCGCTAATGAAAAACTGTTTTTT	CASSAPEGANEKLFF
TRBD2	.	15	TRBV20-1	TRBJ2-1	TGCAGTGCCCGGACTAGTAGGGGCTCCTACAATGAGCAGTTCTTC	CSARTSRGSYNEQFF
.	many	14	TRBV12-5	TRBJ1-1	TGTGCTAGTGGTTTGCCTCAGGAGAACACTGAAGCTTTCTTT	CASGLPQENTEAFF
.	.	13	TRBV3-1	TRBJ1-1	TGTGCCTGCAGTTATGGAGTGGACACTGAAGCTTTCTTT	CACSYGVDTEAFF
.	many	15	TRBV6-6	TRBJ1-2	TGTGCCAGCAGTTACTCGAGGAGCAAGGGTGGGGGCTACACCTTC	CASSYSRSKGGGYTF
TRBD2	.	13	TRBV30	TRBJ2-7	TGTGCCTGGAGTTTCCTAGCGGGAGGCGAGCAGTACTTC	CAWSFLAGGEQYF
.	many	13	TRBV6-1	TRBJ2-2	TGTGCCACCGGGACGGTGGACACCGGGGAGCTGTTTTTT	CATGTVDTGELFF
.	few	13	TRBV6-6	TRBJ2-7	TGTGCCAGCAGCGCCCTTGGGAGAGACGAGCAGTACTTC	CASSALGRDEQYF
TRBD2	many	17	TRBV11-3	TRBJ2-1	TGTGCCAGCAGCTTAGGAACTAGCGGGGACTCCTACAATGAGCAGTTCTTC	CASSLGTSGDSYNEQFF
.	many	12	TRBV20-1	TRBJ2-7	TGCAGTGCTAGTCTGACTTCCTACGAGCAGTACTTC	CSASLTSYEQYF
TRBD1	.	17	TRBV5-1	TRBJ2-5	TGCGCCAGCAGCTTCCGACAGGGGCAAGGGTACCAAGAGACCCAGTACTTC	CASSFRQGQGYQETQYF
.	.	15	TRBV27	TRBJ2-3	TGTGCCAGCAGTCCCGGGACCTCTAGCACAGATACGCAGTATTTT	CASSPGTSSTDTQYF
.	many	15	TRBV12-3/TRBV12-4	TRBJ1-5	TGTGCCAGCAGCCGACTCCTGAGGGGCAATCAGCCCCAGCATTTT	CASSRLLRGNQPQHF
.	few	17	TRBV5-4	TRBJ2-5	TGTGCCAGCAGCCCCGACTTGGCAGGGAGATTGGGAGAGACCCAGTACTTC	CASSPDLAGRLGETQYF
.	many	14	TRBV12-3/TRBV12-4	TRBJ1-2	TGTGCCAGCAGTTTGGACGGACGGGTCTCTGGCTACACCTTC	CASSLDGRVSGYTF
.	few	14	TRBV7-9	TRBJ2-2	TGTGCCAGCAGCTTAGTCGACATCACCGGGGAGCTGTTTTTT	CASSLVDITGELFF